Presented here are 8 T cell receptor beta chains from one specimen sequenced in a study of blood T cell repertoires in COVID-19. This table comes from immunoSEQ multiplex PCR, and its TCRdb copy is limited to in-frame clones, with some not included. The sample carries about 240,000 clones, roughly 80% recorded once. The sequenced material came from peripheral blood. These receptors all come from a young woman with acute or convalescent COVID-19.

The chain carries TRBV7-2 and TRBJ2-3; D ambiguous. The CDR3 has 14 amino acids. CDR1 and CDR2 (germline): SGHTA, FQGNSA. V lost 1 base and J 2 bases, leaving 7 bases between the germline ends. CDR3 coding DNA: TGTGCCAGCAGCTTAGTGTCTTTCACAGATACGCAGTATTTT. This sequence encodes CASSLVSFTDTQYF. The full variable domain, completed using reference TRBV7-2 and TRBJ2-3, is GAGVSQSPSNKVTEKGKDVELRCDPISGHTALYWYRQSLGQGLEFLIYFQGNSAPDKSGLPSDRFSAERTGGSVSTLTIQRTQQEDSAVYLCASSLVSFTDTQYFGPGTRLTVL.

The chain links TRBV5-1 to TRBJ1-1, with D unclear. Germline V gives CDR1 SGHRS, CDR2 YFSETQ. There are 15 residues in the CDR3. Trimming stripped 1 base from V and 1 base from J, with 11 bases between. The CDR3 bases are TGCGCCAGCAGCTTGAGTTCTACTGGGAACACTGAAGCTTTCTTT. Its protein product is CASSLSSTGNTEAFF.

The gene calls are TRBV30 and TRBJ2-7; D is unclear. The length of the CDR3 is 15 residues. Germline values: CDR1 GTSNPN, CDR2 SVGIG (reference sequence). Trimming took off 1 base at V and 0 bases at J, with 13 bases between the two ends. CDR3 in amino acids: CAWSDPGLVSYEQYF. CDR3 nucleotide sequence: TGTGCCTGGAGTGACCCGGGTTTGGTCTCCTACGAGCAGTACTTC.

The chain carries TRBV2 and TRBJ1-4; D is perhaps TRBD1 (5 bases). Germline lookup yields CDR1 SNHLY and CDR2 FYNNEI. V lost 7 bases and J 3 bases, leaving 15 bases between the germline ends. The CDR3 length is 15 residues. The chain's CDR3 is CASNRGIRANEKLFF. The CDR3 DNA follows: TGTGCCAGCAATAGGGGCATCCGCGCTAATGAAAAACTGTTTTTT. Complete variable domain (other parts from reference TRBV2 and TRBJ1-4): EPEVTQTPSHQVTQMGQEVILRCVPISNHLYFYWYRQILGQKVEFLVSFYNNEISEKSEIFDDQFSVERPDGSNFTLKIRSTKLEDSAMYFCASNRGIRANEKLFFGSGTQLSVL.

This clone appeared a single time. This chain uses TRBV7-3 with TRBJ2-3; weak D call: TRBD1 (7 bases). This CDR3 is 13 amino acids long. V was trimmed by 6 bases and J by 6 bases, leaving 13 bases between them. Germline CDR1 reads SGHTA; CDR2 reads FQGTGA. This CDR3 is CASSPQGRDTQYF. The CDR3 region has the DNA TGTGCCAGCAGTCCACAGGGGAGGGATACGCAGTATTTT.

This chain uses TRBV24-1 with TRBJ2-2, with no clear D. The germline CDR1 and CDR2 sequences are KGHDR and SFDVKD. CDR3 length: 15 amino acids. Trimming pared 0 bases from V and 4 bases from J, leaving 8 bases between. CDR3: CATSDLASRTGELFF. DNA of the CDR3: TGTGCCACCAGTGATTTGGCAAGCCGCACCGGGGAGCTGTTTTTT.

In its sample, this clone was seen a few times. V is TRBV2 and J is TRBJ2-7; the match to TRBD1 covers 7 bases. This CDR3 has 14 residues. The ends lost 8 bases at V and 2 bases at J; junction bases unmatched: 9. Germline V CDR1 and CDR2: SNHLY, FYNNEI. The CDR3 nucleotides are TGTGCCAGCGCGGTCGGGGACAGCCCCTACGAGCAGTACTTC. Translated, it gives CASAVGDSPYEQYF. The whole variable domain, remainder taken from reference TRBV2 and TRBJ2-7, is EPEVTQTPSHQVTQMGQEVILRCVPISNHLYFYWYRQILGQKVEFLVSFYNNEISEKSEIFDDQFSVERPDGSNFTLKIRSTKLEDSAMYFCASAVGDSPYEQYFGPGTRLTVT.

This clone came up a few times. The chain carries TRBV5-4 and TRBJ2-7; 11 nucleotides agree with TRBD2. Trimming took 5 bases from V and 0 from J; bases not matched to a gene: 7. Germline V CDR1 and CDR2: SGHNT, YYREEE (reference sequence). This CDR3 has 16 residues. In DNA form, the CDR3 reads TGTGCCAGCAGTCATGGGACTAGCGGAAACTCCTACGAGCAGTACTTC. This encodes CASSHGTSGNSYEQYF. The full variable domain, rest sourced from reference TRBV5-4 and TRBJ2-7, is ETGVTQSPTHLIKTRGQQVTLRCSSQSGHNTVSWYQQALGQGPQFIFQYYREEENGRGNFPPRFSGLQFPNYSSELNVNALELDDSALYLCASSHGTSGNSYEQYFGPGTRLTVT.